The 20 T cell receptor beta chains below come from one sample, sequenced in a study of monozygotic twins with cystic fibrosis. Produced via immunoSEQ multiplex PCR; TCRdb's table is partial and in-frame only. The table includes roughly 14,000 clones, nearly 99% detected once. Source material: blood. These receptors were taken from a girl aged 2-10 years with cystic fibrosis.

This clone came up once. The genes are TRBV2 and TRBJ1-1; D not resolved. Trimming removed 4 bases from V and 2 bases from J, with 8 bases in between. Germline values: CDR1 SNHLY, CDR2 FYNNEI. The CDR3 is made up of 13 amino acids. As DNA, the CDR3 is TGTGCCAGCAGTGGGGGTCCTAACACTGAAGCTTTCTTT. Its translation is CASSGGPNTEAFF.

This chain links TRBV9 with TRBJ2-1; D might be TRBD2 (6 bases). This CDR3 has 15 amino acids. The V end was cut by 4 bases, the J end by 0 bases, with 11 bases between. Germline CDR1 SGDLS, CDR2 YYNGEE. DNA for the CDR3: TGTGCCAGCAGCCAGTCCGGGAGCTCCTACAATGAGCAGTTCTTC. This translates into CASSQSGSSYNEQFF. The whole variable domain, remainder taken from reference TRBV9 and TRBJ2-1, is DSGVTQTPKHLITATGQRVTLRCSPRSGDLSVYWYQQSLDQGLQFLIQYYNGEERAKGNILERFSAQQFPDLHSELNLSSLELGDSALYFCASSQSGSSYNEQFFGPGTRLTVL.

The V gene is TRBV12-5, the J gene TRBJ2-1, with 8 positions matching TRBD2. Per germline, CDR1 LGHNT and CDR2 FRNRAP. J lost 0 bases, V lost 10 bases, and 2 bases had no gene match. The CDR3 contains 13 residues. CDR3 nucleotides: TGTGCTACAAGCGGGAGCTCCTACAATGAGCAGTTCTTC. This encodes CATSGSSYNEQFF.

The rearrangement links TRBV14 to TRBJ2-1; 7 bases are a match to TRBD2. Per the germline V gene, CDR1 is SGHDN and CDR2 is FVKESK. The V and J ends lost 6 bases and 4 bases, in that order; junction bases with no gene match: 15. The CDR3 is 17 residues long. The CDR3 loop is CASSPVWGRGRYNEQFF. In DNA, the CDR3 is TGTGCCAGCAGTCCCGTTTGGGGGAGGGGACGTTACAATGAGCAGTTCTTC. Based on the CDR3 plus reference TRBV14 and TRBJ2-1, the full variable domain is EAGVTQFPSHSVIEKGQTVTLRCDPISGHDNLYWYRRVMGKEIKFLLHFVKESKQDESGMPNNRFLAERTGGTYSTLKVQPAELEDSGVYFCASSPVWGRGRYNEQFFGPGTRLTVL.

The V call is TRBV18, the J call TRBJ1-2; 8 nucleotides align to TRBD1. J lost 8 bases, V lost 3 bases, and 8 bases had no gene match. The CDR3 contains 14 residues. Per germline, CDR1 KGHSH and CDR2 LQKENI. The CDR3 protein is CASSPRGQVQGYTF. In DNA form, the CDR3 reads TGTGCCAGCTCACCGCGGGGACAGGTGCAAGGCTACACCTTC.

The chain combines TRBV14 with TRBJ2-3; D gene unclear. The CDR3 runs 13 residues. The V gene lost 3 bases and the J gene lost 2 bases, with 6 bases spanning the gap. Germline lookup yields CDR1 SGHDN and CDR2 FVKESK. CDR3 DNA: TGTGCCAGCAGCCACACCAACACAGATACGCAGTATTTT. Translating it yields CASSHTNTDTQYF.

The chain joins TRBV7-9 to TRBJ2-7; 7 bases are shared with TRBD2. The CDR3 totals 15 residues. Losses at the gene ends were 3 bases for V and 4 bases for J; bases not matched to a gene: 9. The germline V gene encodes CDR1 SEHNR and CDR2 FQNEAQ (reference sequence). The CDR3 loop reads CASSFPKAGPYEQYF. CDR3 nucleotide sequence: TGTGCCAGCAGCTTCCCAAAAGCGGGGCCATACGAGCAGTACTTC.

For the CDR3, the DNA is TGTGCCAGCAGCTTAGCCCCTAACGAGCAGTACTTC. Translating it yields CASSLAPNEQYF. The chain employs TRBV5-4 and TRBJ2-7; D unclear. Germline CDR1 and CDR2: SGHNT and YYREEE (reference sequence). The CDR3 loop spans 12 amino acids. Trimming took off 2 bases at V and 5 bases at J, with 8 bases between the two ends.

The rearrangement links TRBV5-6 to TRBJ2-7; 9 nucleotides align to TRBD1. Looked up from germline, CDR1 is SGHDT and CDR2 is YYEEEE. The trim removed 3 bases at V and 0 bases at J, leaving 7 bases unmatched. There are 16 residues in the CDR3. The CDR3 region has the DNA TGTGCCAGCAGCTCGACACGGGGACAGGGCTCCTACGAGCAGTACTTC. Protein: CASSSTRGQGSYEQYF.

This clone appeared a single time. The gene calls are TRBV2 and TRBJ2-7, with D hard to call. Germline values: CDR1 SNHLY, CDR2 FYNNEI. Trimming took 4 bases from V and 2 from J, leaving 12 bases between them. The CDR3 totals 14 residues. CDR3 region: CASSVLGSAYEQYF. CDR3 nucleotides: TGTGCCAGCAGTGTCCTGGGCAGCGCCTACGAGCAGTACTTC. Full variable domain (missing parts from reference TRBV2 and TRBJ2-7): EPEVTQTPSHQVTQMGQEVILRCVPISNHLYFYWYRQILGQKVEFLVSFYNNEISEKSEIFDDQFSVERPDGSNFTLKIRSTKLEDSAMYFCASSVLGSAYEQYFGPGTRLTVT.

The sample holds one count of this clone. J is TRBJ2-4 and V is TRBV4-2, with D perhaps matching TRBD1 or TRBD2 (6 bases each). V lost 4 bases to trimming and J lost 5 bases, with 24 bases between them. This CDR3 spans 18 amino acids. Germline-derived CDR1 and CDR2 are LGHNA and YNFKEQ. In DNA, the CDR3 is TGTGCCAGCAGCCCAAGGGGGGCTCTCAGCCTAATTCAAAACATTCAGTACTTC. Translated: CASSPRGALSLIQNIQYF.

This clone was seen just once. V usage is TRBV2 and J usage is TRBJ2-1; D not certain. Germline V gives CDR1 SNHLY, CDR2 FYNNEI. The CDR3 loop spans 16 amino acids. The V end lost 4 bases, the J end lost 2 bases, and 15 bases lay between the germline ends. The CDR3 coding sequence is TGTGCCAGCAGTGCAGATAGTTCGGATCCCTACAATGAGCAGTTCTTC. Its protein is CASSADSSDPYNEQFF. Using reference TRBV2 and TRBJ2-1 for the parts outside the CDR3, the full variable domain is EPEVTQTPSHQVTQMGQEVILRCVPISNHLYFYWYRQILGQKVEFLVSFYNNEISEKSEIFDDQFSVERPDGSNFTLKIRSTKLEDSAMYFCASSADSSDPYNEQFFGPGTRLTVL.

V gene TRBV19 combines with J gene TRBJ1-1; no clear D. The CDR3 totals 15 residues. Trimming shortened V by 4 bases and J by 1 base, and 13 bases separated the two germline ends. Germline V CDR1 and CDR2: LNHDA, SQIVND (reference sequence). The DNA for the CDR3 is TGTGCCAGTAGTACTCTCCGAGCGGGGAACACTGAAGCTTTCTTT. Translated, it gives CASSTLRAGNTEAFF. The full variable domain, rest sourced from reference TRBV19 and TRBJ1-1, is DGGITQSPKYLFRKEGQNVTLSCEQNLNHDAMYWYRQDPGQGLRLIYYSQIVNDFQKGDIAEGYSVSREKKESFPLTVTSAQKNPTAFYLCASSTLRAGNTEAFFGQGTRLTVV.

This rearrangement joins TRBV27 to TRBJ2-3, with D maybe TRBD1 (6 bases). V lost 8 bases, J lost 3 bases, and 18 bases lay in between. The germline V gene encodes CDR1 MNHEY and CDR2 SMNVEV (reference sequence). This CDR3 region has 15 residues. For the CDR3, the DNA is TGTGCCAGCCGACCATTGGCAGGGGCAACAGATACGCAGTATTTT. This translates into CASRPLAGATDTQYF.

V is TRBV5-1 and J is TRBJ2-5; 14 bases line up with TRBD2. The J call may be incorrect, as the DNA end agrees better with TRBJ2-7. In germline, CDR1 is SGHRS, CDR2 YFSETQ. The CDR3 contains 17 residues. The CDR3 DNA is TGCGCCAGCAGCTTGATCGGGGGGACTAGCGGGAGAAACGAGCAGTACTTC. Translated, it gives CASSLIGGTSGRNEQYF.

The chain carries TRBV10-1 and TRBJ2-1; 9 bases align to TRBD1. Germline CDR1 is WNHNN and CDR2 is SYGVQD (reference sequence). This CDR3 comprises 19 residues. The junction had 23 bases not matched to a gene; V was cut back by 6 bases and J by 8 bases. In nucleotides, the CDR3 is TGCGCCAGCAGGGGCGGTCCGGCCGGGACAGGGTACTCGAAGGATGAGCAGTTCTTC. Translated: CASRGGPAGTGYSKDEQFF.

The chain joins TRBV7-9 to TRBJ2-1; the D is unclear. V shed 5 bases and J shed 15 bases, with 5 bases lying between them. This CDR3 contains 8 residues. Germline lookup yields CDR1 SEHNR and CDR2 FQNEAQ (reference sequence). The CDR3, as DNA: TGTGCCAGCAGCACGCTGTTCTTC. Translation: CASSTLFF.

The V call is TRBV10-2, the J call TRBJ2-4, with 10 bases aligning to TRBD2. CDR1 and CDR2 (germline): WSHSY, SAAADI. Unmatched junction bases numbered 3, after V lost 1 base and J lost 0 bases. The CDR3 is made up of 17 amino acids. The CDR3 bases are TGCGCCAGCAGTGAGTTAGGGACTAGCGTAGCCAAAAACATTCAGTACTTC. Its translation: CASSELGTSVAKNIQYF.

The V and J genes are TRBV28 and TRBJ2-7; possible D gene TRBD2, 6 bases. Germline CDR1 reads MDHEN; CDR2 reads SYDVKM. Trimming took off 6 bases at V and 0 bases at J, with 12 bases between the two ends. The CDR3 has 14 amino acids. CDR3 DNA sequence: TGTGCCAGCAGGCTAGCGAAAAGCTCCTACGAGCAGTACTTC. The encoded protein is CASRLAKSSYEQYF.

The chain carries TRBV4-3 and TRBJ2-1; tentatively, D is TRBD1 (6 bases). The CDR3 runs to 15 residues. V was shortened by 0 bases and J by 4 bases, with 10 bases between the two germline ends. Germline V CDR1 and CDR2: LGHNA, YSLEER. The CDR3 coding sequence is TGCGCCAGCAGCCAAGAGGGGGCAGGATACAATGAGCAGTTCTTC. It encodes CASSQEGAGYNEQFF.